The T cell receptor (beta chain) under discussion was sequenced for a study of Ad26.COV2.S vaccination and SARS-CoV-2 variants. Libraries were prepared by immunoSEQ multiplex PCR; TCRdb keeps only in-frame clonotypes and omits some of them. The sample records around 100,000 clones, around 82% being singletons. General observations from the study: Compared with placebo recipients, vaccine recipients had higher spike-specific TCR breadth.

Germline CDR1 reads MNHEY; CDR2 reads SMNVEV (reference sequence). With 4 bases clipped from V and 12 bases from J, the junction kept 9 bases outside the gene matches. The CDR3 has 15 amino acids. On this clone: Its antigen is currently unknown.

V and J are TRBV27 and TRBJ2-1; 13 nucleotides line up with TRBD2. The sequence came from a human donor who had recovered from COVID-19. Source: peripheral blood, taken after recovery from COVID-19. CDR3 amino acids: CASSSLTGTSGMQFF. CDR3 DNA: TGTGCCAGCAGTTCACTAACCGGGACTAGCGGGATGCAGTTCTTC.